This T cell receptor (beta chain) was obtained from a study of T cell clones after liver transplantation. A note on this clone: The antigen is undetermined.

The CDR3 sequence is 13 residues long. The junction had 3 bases not matched to a gene; V was cut back by 3 bases and J by 7 bases. Germline CDR1 and CDR2: SEHNR and FQNEAQ (reference sequence). Produced via immunoSEQ multiplex PCR; TCRdb's table is partial and in-frame only. The data contain about 18,000 clones, about 90% of them singletons. The study's findings and limits: Rather than being deleted, graft donor-reactive T cells may have moved into the graft.

The chain employs TRBV7-9 and TRBJ2-1; 7 bases map to TRBD1. This TCR was recovered from a human donor who received a liver transplant. The specimen comprised CD8+ T cells from blood, sampled before liver transplant. The CDR3 region is CASSFTGDNEQFF. CDR3 in DNA: TGTGCCAGCAGCTTCACAGGGGATAATGAGCAGTTCTTC.